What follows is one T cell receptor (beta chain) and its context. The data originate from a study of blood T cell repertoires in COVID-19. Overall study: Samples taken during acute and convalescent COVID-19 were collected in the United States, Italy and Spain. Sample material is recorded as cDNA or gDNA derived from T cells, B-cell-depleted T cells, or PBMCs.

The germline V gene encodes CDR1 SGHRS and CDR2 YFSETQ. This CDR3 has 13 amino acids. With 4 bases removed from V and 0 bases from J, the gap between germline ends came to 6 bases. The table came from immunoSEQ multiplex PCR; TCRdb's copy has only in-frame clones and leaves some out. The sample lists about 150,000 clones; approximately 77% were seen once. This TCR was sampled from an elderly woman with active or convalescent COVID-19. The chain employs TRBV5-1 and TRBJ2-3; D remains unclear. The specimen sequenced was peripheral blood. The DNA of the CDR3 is TGCGCCAGCAGCGACGGGAGCACAGATACGCAGTATTTT. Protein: CASSDGSTDTQYF.